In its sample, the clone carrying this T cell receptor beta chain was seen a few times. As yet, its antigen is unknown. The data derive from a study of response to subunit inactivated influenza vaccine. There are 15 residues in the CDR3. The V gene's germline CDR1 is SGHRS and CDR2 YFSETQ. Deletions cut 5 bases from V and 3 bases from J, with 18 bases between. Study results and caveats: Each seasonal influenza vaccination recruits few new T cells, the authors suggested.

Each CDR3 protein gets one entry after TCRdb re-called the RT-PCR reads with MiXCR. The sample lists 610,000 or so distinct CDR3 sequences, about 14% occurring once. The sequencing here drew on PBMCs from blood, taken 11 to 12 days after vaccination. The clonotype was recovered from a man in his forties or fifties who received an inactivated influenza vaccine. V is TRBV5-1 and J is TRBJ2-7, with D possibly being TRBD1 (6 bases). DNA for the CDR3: TGCGCCAGCAGTTCCAACGGACAGCCTTTCTACGAGCAGTACTTC. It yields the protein CASSSNGQPFYEQYF. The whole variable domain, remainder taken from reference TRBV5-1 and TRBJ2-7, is KAGVTQTPRYLIKTRGQQVTLSCSPISGHRSVSWYQQTPGQGLQFLFEYFSETQRNKGNFPGRFSGRQFSNSRSEMNVSTLELGDSALYLCASSSNGQPFYEQYFGPGTRLTVT.